The 21 T cell receptor beta chains below come from one sample, sequenced in a study of beta chain features in type 1 diabetes. All of the isolated RNA was reverse transcribed, so expressed TCRB transcripts were sequenced. Sequenced by immunoSEQ multiplex PCR; TCRdb stores in-frame clones only, minus some. Seen here are 500,000 to 650,000 clones, under 15% observed once, and the top ten hold more than 0.1%. General study points: When Type 1 diabetes patients were examined, their TCRB CDR3s proved moderately but significantly shorter in all four CD4+ subsets.

These receptors have no identified antigens. Specimen: naive CD4+ T cells from blood. Receptors originate from a man under 40 with type 1 diabetes.

A few counts support this clone. V is TRBV4-3 and J is TRBJ2-3; perhaps TRBD2 as D (7 bases). From germline, CDR1 is LGHNA and CDR2 YSLEER. V gave up 4 bases and J gave up 9 bases, with 20 bases separating them. The CDR3 consists of 15 residues. CDR3 sequence: CASSPAGAGVDTQYF. The CDR3 bases are TGCGCCAGCAGCCCGGCGGGGGCAGGGGTTGACACGCAGTATTTT.

A few counts support this clone. The rearrangement uses TRBV15 and TRBJ2-5; D unclear. V gave up 0 bases and J gave up 3 bases, with 5 bases separating them. The CDR3 extends over 13 amino acids. CDR1 is LNHNV and CDR2 is YYDKDF in the germline V gene (reference sequence). CDR3 region: CATSRDAEETQYF. CDR3 nucleotide sequence: TGTGCCACCAGCAGAGATGCTGAAGAGACCCAGTACTTC.

The V call is TRBV6-5, the J call TRBJ1-2, with D possibly being TRBD1 (6 bases). Between the trimmed V and J ends, which lost 1 base and 4 bases, there was a span of 16 bases. The CDR3 length is 16 residues. From germline, CDR1 is MNHEY and CDR2 SVGAGI. The CDR3 sequence is CASSYLQGSGSYGYTF. DNA for the CDR3: TGTGCCAGCAGTTACTTACAGGGTAGTGGCAGCTATGGCTACACCTTC.

The rearrangement joins TRBV7-2 to TRBJ1-1; D not resolved. The germline V gene has CDR1 SGHTA and CDR2 FQGNSA. V was shortened by 4 bases and J by 0 bases, with 12 bases between the two germline ends. The CDR3 runs to 15 residues. CDR3 loop: CASSYYRGLNTEAFF. CDR3 nucleotides: TGTGCCAGCAGCTACTACAGAGGGTTGAACACTGAAGCTTTCTTT.

The CDR3 coding sequence is TGTGCCATCACGAAGGCACCGGAATCACCCCTCCACTTT. Its translation is CAITKAPESPLHF. The chain joins TRBV6-5 to TRBJ1-6; unclear D gene. The CDR3 spans 13 residues. V lost 10 bases to trimming and J lost 10 bases, with 17 bases between them. CDR1 and CDR2 from the germline V gene are MNHEY and SVGAGI.

This clone was detected a few times. The chain uses TRBV5-4 and TRBJ1-4, with 8 bases matching TRBD1. Germline values: CDR1 SGHNT, CDR2 YYREEE (reference sequence). Losses at the gene ends were 1 base for V and 6 bases for J; bases not matched to a gene: 5. The CDR3 sequence is 15 residues long. DNA for the CDR3: TGTGCCAGCAGCTTGAACGGACAGGGCGATGAAAAACTGTTTTTT. As protein: CASSLNGQGDEKLFF.

This clone appeared once. The J gene is TRBJ1-1, the V gene TRBV19, with a tentative D call TRBD1 (6 bases). The CDR3 runs to 13 residues. CDR1 and CDR2 (germline): LNHDA, SQIVND (reference sequence). Trimming removed 5 bases at V and 7 bases at J, with 14 bases between. The CDR3 sequence: CASSFGQLNEAFF. The CDR3, as DNA: TGTGCCAGTAGTTTCGGACAGCTAAATGAAGCTTTCTTT.

The V and J genes are TRBV27 and TRBJ2-1, with 7 bases that match TRBD1. V trimming: 6 bases; J trimming: 4 bases; junction bases outside the gene matches: 9. This CDR3 has 15 residues. Looked up from germline, CDR1 is MNHEY and CDR2 is SMNVEV (reference sequence). CDR3 sequence: CASRKDRVQYNEQFF. CDR3 DNA sequence: TGTGCCAGCAGGAAAGACAGGGTACAATACAATGAGCAGTTCTTC.

This clone was counted a few times. The chain recombines TRBV4-2 with TRBJ2-3, with TRBD2 matching over 8 bases. CDR3 size: 15 residues. CDR1 and CDR2 from the germline V gene are LGHNA and YNFKEQ. Trimming took 2 bases from V and 4 from J; bases not matched to a gene: 5. In DNA form, the CDR3 reads TGTGCCAGCAGCCAAACGCGGGGGGAGCCAGATACGCAGTATTTT. Translating gives CASSQTRGEPDTQYF.

This chain joins TRBV4-2 and TRBJ2-7, with D unresolved. V lost 0 bases and J 0 bases, leaving 3 bases between the germline ends. The CDR3 spans 13 residues. CDR1 is LGHNA and CDR2 is YNFKEQ in the germline V gene. CDR3 residues: CASSQETSYEQYF. CDR3 in DNA: TGTGCCAGCAGCCAAGAGACCTCCTACGAGCAGTACTTC.

This clone showed up just a few times. The chain combines TRBV25-1 with TRBJ2-1; 8 bases line up with TRBD2. Germline V gene data show CDR1 as MGHDK and CDR2 as SYGVNS. The junction had 6 bases not matched to a gene; V was cut back by 2 bases and J by 6 bases. This CDR3 comprises 15 residues. The CDR3: CASSEDSGRGNEQFF. CDR3 coding DNA: TGTGCCAGCAGTGAAGACTCCGGGAGGGGCAATGAGCAGTTCTTC. The complete variable domain, with remaining parts taken from reference TRBV25-1 and TRBJ2-1, reads EADIYQTPRYLVIGTGKKITLECSQTMGHDKMYWYQQDPGMELHLIHYSYGVNSTEKGDLSSESTVSRIRTEHFPLTLESARPSHTSQYLCASSEDSGRGNEQFFGPGTRLTVL.

This clone occurred a few times. The chain uses TRBV4-3 and TRBJ1-2, with 7 bases lining up with TRBD1. The CDR3 contains 14 residues. V lost 3 bases to trimming and J lost 10 bases; unmatched junction nucleotides: 11. Looked up from germline, CDR1 is LGHNA and CDR2 is YSLEER. The CDR3 region has the DNA TGCGCCAGCAGCCACCAAGTCGGGACAGAGGTCTACACCTTC. It encodes CASSHQVGTEVYTF.

The V and J genes are TRBV6-6 and TRBJ1-1, with TRBD1 matching over 8 bases. The germline V gene encodes CDR1 MNHNY and CDR2 SVGAGI (reference sequence). J was trimmed by 5 bases and V by 2 bases; bases with no gene match: 10. CDR3 length: 16 amino acids. The CDR3 protein is CASSYPYTGGGTEAFF. CDR3 nucleotides: TGTGCCAGCAGTTACCCGTATACAGGGGGTGGTACTGAAGCTTTCTTT.

This clone turned up a few times. This sequence joins TRBV4-2 and TRBJ2-1, with 7 nucleotides matching TRBD1. The germline CDR1 and CDR2 sequences are LGHNA and YNFKEQ. This CDR3 is 16 amino acids long. J lost 5 bases, V lost 1 base, and 8 bases had no gene match. DNA for the CDR3: TGTGCCAGCAGCCAAGTTGGTGACAGGGCACACAATGAGCAGTTCTTC. It encodes CASSQVGDRAHNEQFF.

This clone was detected only a few times. The rearrangement links TRBV5-1 to TRBJ2-6, with D possibly being TRBD2 (6 bases). This CDR3 comprises 16 residues. The V end lost 4 bases, the J end lost 0 bases, and 11 bases lay between the germline ends. Germline assignment: CDR1 SGHRS and CDR2 YFSETQ. The CDR3 DNA reads as TGCGCCAGCAGCCCGGAGGGATACTCTGGGGCCAACGTCCTGACTTTC. Encoded protein: CASSPEGYSGANVLTF.

J is TRBJ2-1 and V is TRBV25-1; D is undetermined. Looked up from germline, CDR1 is MGHDK and CDR2 is SYGVNS. The CDR3 spans 18 residues. Between the trimmed V and J ends, which lost 3 bases and 5 bases, there was a span of 23 bases. The CDR3 region is CASSDLPGRRRTDNEQFF. CDR3 coding DNA: TGTGCCAGCAGTGATCTACCAGGACGAAGAAGAACCGACAATGAGCAGTTCTTC.

The chain's CDR3 is CASSDRPLYNSPLHF. In nucleotides, the CDR3 is TGTGCCAGCAGTGACAGGCCCCTTTATAATTCACCCCTCCACTTT. The chain recombines TRBV2 with TRBJ1-6; D ambiguous. Per germline, CDR1 SNHLY and CDR2 FYNNEI. The V end lost 3 bases, the J end lost 4 bases, and 10 bases lay between the germline ends. CDR3 length: 15 residues.

This clone has more than one count but fewer than ten. This chain connects TRBV6-1 to TRBJ2-7, with 7 bases identical to TRBD2. Germline CDR1 reads MNHNS; CDR2 reads SASEGT. The ends lost 5 bases at V and 2 bases at J; junction bases unmatched: 6. CDR3 length: 14 residues. The CDR3 sequence: CASSHSGATYEQYF. CDR3 nucleotides: TGTGCCAGCAGTCACAGCGGGGCTACCTACGAGCAGTACTTC.

The J gene is TRBJ2-7, the V gene TRBV25-1; 7 positions agree with TRBD1. Germline CDR1 and CDR2: MGHDK and SYGVNS. V trimming: 2 bases; J trimming: 5 bases; junction bases outside the gene matches: 6. This CDR3 is built from 14 residues. DNA for the CDR3: TGTGCCAGCAGTGAACTGACAGGGTTGCACGAGCAGTACTTC. Protein product: CASSELTGLHEQYF.

This rearrangement joins TRBV10-2 to TRBJ2-3; D unclear. This CDR3 contains 13 residues. The V and J ends lost 0 bases and 10 bases respectively, with 11 bases between them. Germline-derived CDR1 and CDR2 are WSHSY and SAAADI. The CDR3 DNA sequence: TGCGCCAGCAGTGAGTCGGAACCCATGGCGCAGTATTTT. Protein sequence: CASSESEPMAQYF.

CDR3 residues: CASSEGLAGGGTDTQYF. The CDR3 DNA reads as TGTGCCAGCAGTGAAGGGCTAGCGGGGGGTGGCACAGATACGCAGTATTTT. J is TRBJ2-3 and V is TRBV2; 11 bases map to TRBD2. The CDR3 is 17 residues long. Looked up from germline, CDR1 is SNHLY and CDR2 is FYNNEI. V was pared by 1 base and J by 1 base, with 4 bases of the junction left unmatched.